This TCR beta chain was documented in a study of cytomegalovirus exposure and HLA in healthy donors. Produced via immunoSEQ multiplex PCR; TCRdb's table is partial and in-frame only. The sample has fewer than 400,000 clones; roughly 90% are singletons. CDR3 length equals 15 residues. CDR1 is LNHNV, CDR2 YYDKDF, per germline (reference sequence). The germline V and J ends were trimmed by 4 bases and 5 bases, with 17 bases remaining between them. The validation cohort, a group of more than 100 subjects, included the donors and was separate from the roughly 670-subject first cohort. As concerns this clone: Its antigen is undetermined.

Overall study results and limits: A few of the chains that were CMV-associated were confirmed in vitro to be specific for CMV antigens. Most TCR sequences were rare, but some public TCRs occurred in many donors. The authors listed some 150 TCR beta chains as cytomegalovirus-associated.

The sequenced sample was PBMCs. V is TRBV15 and J is TRBJ2-5, with a tentative D call TRBD2 (7 bases). This TCR derives from a young man in good health and CMV-seronegative. CDR3 sequence (DNA): TGTGCCACCAGCATGGGGCGAGGGGGAGGGGAGACCCAGTACTTC. It specifies CATSMGRGGGETQYF.